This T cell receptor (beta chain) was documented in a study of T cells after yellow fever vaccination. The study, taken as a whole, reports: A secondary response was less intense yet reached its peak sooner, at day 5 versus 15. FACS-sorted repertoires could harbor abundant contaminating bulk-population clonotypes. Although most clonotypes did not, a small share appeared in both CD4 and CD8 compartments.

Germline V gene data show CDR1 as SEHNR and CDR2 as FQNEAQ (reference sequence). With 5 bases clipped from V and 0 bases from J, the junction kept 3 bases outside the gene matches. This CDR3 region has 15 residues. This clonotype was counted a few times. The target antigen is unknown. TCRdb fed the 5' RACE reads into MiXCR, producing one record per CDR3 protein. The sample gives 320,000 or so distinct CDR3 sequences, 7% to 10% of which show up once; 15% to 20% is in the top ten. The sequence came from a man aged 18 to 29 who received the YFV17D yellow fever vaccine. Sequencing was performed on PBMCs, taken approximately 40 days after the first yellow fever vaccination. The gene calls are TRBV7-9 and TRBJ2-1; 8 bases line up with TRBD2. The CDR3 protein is CASSLSGDSYNEQFF. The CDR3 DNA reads TGTGCCAGCAGCCTTAGCGGGGACTCCTACAATGAGCAGTTCTTC. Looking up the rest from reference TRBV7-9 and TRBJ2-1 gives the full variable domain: DTGVSQNPRHKITKRGQNVTFRCDPISEHNRLYWYRQTLGQGPEFLTYFQNEAQLEKSRLLSDRFSAERPKGSFSTLEIQRTEQGDSAMYLCASSLSGDSYNEQFFGPGTRLTVL.